This TCR beta chain derives from a study of blood T cell repertoires in COVID-19. CDR1 LNHDA and CDR2 SQIVND come from the germline V gene (reference sequence). V dropped 1 base and J dropped 6 bases, with 7 bases sitting between them. The CDR3 consists of 13 residues. The assay was immunoSEQ multiplex PCR, and TCRdb's table has in-frame clones only and misses some. The sample includes around 300,000 clones, approximately 86% seen only once; the top ten take about 8.6%. V and J are TRBV19 and TRBJ2-1; D perhaps matches TRBD2 (6 bases). The sequence came from a young man with active or convalescent COVID-19. The sample taken for sequencing was peripheral blood. CDR3 nucleotides: TGTGCCAGTAGTATAGTAGCGGCCAATGAGCAGTTCTTC. It codes for CASSIVAANEQFF.